The clone carrying this T cell receptor beta chain was counted ten times or more. The antigen is not known. Read coverage stops 3 residues before the CDR3 terminus; the germline J gene supplies the remainder. The data originate from a study of T cell clonality in common variable immunodeficiency. Notes on the study in general: Fewer deletions and N-nucleotide insertions were reportedly seen in common variable immunodeficiency TCR beta sequences.

Donors gave 5 to 8 ml heparinized peripheral whole blood. Data came from immunoSEQ multiplex PCR; TCRdb stores just in-frame clones and leaves some out. This sample has 20,000 to 30,000 clones, each found more than once. Deletions cut 2 bases from V and 0 bases from J, with 20 bases between. Per germline, CDR1 MRHNA and CDR2 SNTAGT. The CDR3 runs to 19 residues. The sequenced sample was peripheral blood mononuclear cells. This TCR was recovered from a human donor with common variable immunodeficiency. This sequence joins TRBV6-4 and TRBJ1-5; no firm D call. The CDR3 sequence is CASSDPSSVAQRSNQPQHF. Partial CDR3 DNA: TGTGCCAGCAGTGACCCCTCGTCGGTCGCGCAACGTAGCAATCAGCCC.